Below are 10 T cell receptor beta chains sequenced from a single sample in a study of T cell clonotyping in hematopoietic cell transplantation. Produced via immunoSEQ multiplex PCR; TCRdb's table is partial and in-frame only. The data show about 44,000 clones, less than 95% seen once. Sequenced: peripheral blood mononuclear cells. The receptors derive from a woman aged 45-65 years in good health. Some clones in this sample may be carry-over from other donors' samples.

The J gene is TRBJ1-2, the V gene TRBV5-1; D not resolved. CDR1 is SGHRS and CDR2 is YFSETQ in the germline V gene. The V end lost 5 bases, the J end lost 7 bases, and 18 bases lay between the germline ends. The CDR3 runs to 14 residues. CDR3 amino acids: CASSSIGLRGGYTF. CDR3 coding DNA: TGCGCCAGCAGTTCCATCGGACTACGGGGTGGCTACACCTTC.

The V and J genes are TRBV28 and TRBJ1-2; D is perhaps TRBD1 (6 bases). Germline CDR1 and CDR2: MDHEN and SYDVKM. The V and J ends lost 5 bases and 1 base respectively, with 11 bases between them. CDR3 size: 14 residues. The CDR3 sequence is CASSPDRFNYGYTF. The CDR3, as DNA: TGTGCCAGCAGTCCAGACAGGTTTAACTATGGCTACACCTTC.

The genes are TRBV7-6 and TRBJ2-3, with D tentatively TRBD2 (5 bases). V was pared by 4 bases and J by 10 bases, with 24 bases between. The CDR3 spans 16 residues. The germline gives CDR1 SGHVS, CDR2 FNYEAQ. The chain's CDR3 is CASSSKPLATLTAQYF. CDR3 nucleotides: TGTGCCAGCAGCTCAAAACCTTTAGCGACCCTTACTGCGCAGTATTTT.

The CDR3 DNA reads TGTGCCAGCAGCGACGGGACAGATAATTCACCCCTCCACTTT. The encoded protein is CASSDGTDNSPLHF. V usage is TRBV9 and J usage is TRBJ1-6; 7 bases are shared with TRBD1. V lost 3 bases and J lost 5; bases outside the gene matches: 2. Per germline, CDR1 SGDLS and CDR2 YYNGEE. The CDR3 is 14 amino acids.

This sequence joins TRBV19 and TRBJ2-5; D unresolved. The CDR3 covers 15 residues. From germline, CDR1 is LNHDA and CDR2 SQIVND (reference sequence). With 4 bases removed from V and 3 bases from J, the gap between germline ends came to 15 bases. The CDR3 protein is CASSTEIRSKETQYF. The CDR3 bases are TGTGCCAGTAGTACGGAAATCAGGTCGAAAGAGACCCAGTACTTC.

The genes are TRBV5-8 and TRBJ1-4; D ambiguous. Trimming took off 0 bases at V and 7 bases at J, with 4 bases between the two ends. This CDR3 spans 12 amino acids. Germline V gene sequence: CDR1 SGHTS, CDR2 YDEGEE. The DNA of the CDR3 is TGTGCCAGCAGCTTGGATGCTGAAAAACTGTTTTTT. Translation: CASSLDAEKLFF. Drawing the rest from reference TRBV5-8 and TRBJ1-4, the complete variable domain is EAGVTQSPTHLIKTRGQQATLRCSPISGHTSVYWYQQALGLGLQFLLWYDEGEERNRGNFPPRFSGRQFPNYSSELNVNALELEDSALYLCASSLDAEKLFFGSGTQLSVL.

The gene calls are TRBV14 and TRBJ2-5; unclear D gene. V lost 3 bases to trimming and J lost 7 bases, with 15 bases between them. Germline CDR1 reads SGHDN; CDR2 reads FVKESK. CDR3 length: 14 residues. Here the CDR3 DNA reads TGTGCCAGCAGCCATGGGCTACCCGACGGGACCCAGTACTTC. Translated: CASSHGLPDGTQYF.

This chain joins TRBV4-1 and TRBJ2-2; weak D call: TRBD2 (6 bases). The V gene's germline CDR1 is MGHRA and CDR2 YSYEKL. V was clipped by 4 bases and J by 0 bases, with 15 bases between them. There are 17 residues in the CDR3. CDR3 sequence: CASSLGLSYSNTGELFF. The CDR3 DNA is TGCGCCAGCAGCCTGGGACTGTCCTACTCGAACACCGGGGAGCTGTTTTTT.

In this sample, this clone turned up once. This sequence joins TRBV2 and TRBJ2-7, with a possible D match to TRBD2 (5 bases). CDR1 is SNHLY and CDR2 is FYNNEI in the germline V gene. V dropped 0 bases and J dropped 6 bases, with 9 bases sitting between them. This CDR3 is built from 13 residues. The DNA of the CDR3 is TGTGCCAGCAGTGAAGCGAGGGTGGGCGAGCAGTACTTC. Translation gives CASSEARVGEQYF.

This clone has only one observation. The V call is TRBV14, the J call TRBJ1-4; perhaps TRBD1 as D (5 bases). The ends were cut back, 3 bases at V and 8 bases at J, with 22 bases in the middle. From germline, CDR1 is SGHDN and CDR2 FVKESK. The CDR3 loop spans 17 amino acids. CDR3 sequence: CASSQPIIRDGLEKLFF. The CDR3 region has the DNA TGTGCCAGCAGCCAGCCAATCATCCGGGACGGACTCGAAAAACTGTTTTTT.